The 5 T cell receptor beta chains below come from one sample, sequenced in a study of naive and memory T cell subsets. The beta constant-region primer was an equimolar mix of two oligonucleotides covering TRBC1 and TRBC2. MiXCR was run by TCRdb on the UMI-ligation and nested PCR reads, yielding one entry per CDR3 protein. The data show 89,000 or so distinct CDR3 sequences, approximately 14% seen once. The sample comprised central memory CD4+ T cells from blood. Receptors originate from a human donor in good health.

This clonotype was picked up a small number of times. The chain carries TRBV7-2 and TRBJ1-2; D is unresolved. The V end lost 4 bases, the J end lost 8 bases, and 11 bases lay between the germline ends. Germline V gene sequence: CDR1 SGHTA, CDR2 FQGNSA. The CDR3 totals 12 residues. This CDR3 is CASSSWADGYTF. The CDR3 bases are TGTGCCAGCAGCTCCTGGGCCGACGGCTACACCTTC.

This clonotype was detected ten times or more. J is TRBJ2-5 and V is TRBV7-2, with a possible D match to TRBD1 (5 bases). Germline CDR1 is SGHTA and CDR2 is FQGNSA. The germline V and J ends were trimmed by 6 bases and 5 bases, with 16 bases remaining between them. The CDR3 covers 14 residues. CDR3 amino acids: CASSPQGGAETQYF. CDR3 nucleotides: TGTGCCAGCAGTCCCCAGGGTGGGGCGGAGACCCAGTACTTC.

This clonotype was recorded once. This chain joins TRBV7-9 and TRBJ1-1; D not resolved. The CDR3 is 15 residues long. V shed 1 base and J shed 1 base, with 10 bases lying between them. The germline CDR1 and CDR2 sequences are SEHNR and FQNEAQ (reference sequence). The CDR3 nucleotides are TGTGCCAGCAGCTTAGGGCGCGGAGCGAACACTGAAGCTTTCTTT. Protein sequence: CASSLGRGANTEAFF.

This clonotype was observed many times. The chain links TRBV19 to TRBJ2-7; D might be TRBD2 (6 bases). V was shortened by 6 bases and J by 4 bases, with 25 bases between the two germline ends. The germline V gene has CDR1 LNHDA and CDR2 SQIVND (reference sequence). The CDR3 runs 17 residues. This CDR3 reads CASRKTGVWNLDYEQYF. CDR3 nucleotides: TGTGCCAGTAGGAAGACGGGGGTTTGGAACCTCGATTACGAGCAGTACTTC.

This clonotype showed up just a few times. This chain uses TRBV6-5 with TRBJ1-4; D remains ambiguous. CDR1 is MNHEY and CDR2 is SVGAGI in the germline V gene. CDR3 length: 16 residues. V gave up 5 bases and J gave up 2 bases, with 15 bases separating them. CDR3 residues: CASSPGIGGTNEKLFF. In nucleotides, the CDR3 is TGTGCCAGCAGTCCCGGGATCGGTGGGACTAATGAAAAACTGTTTTTT.